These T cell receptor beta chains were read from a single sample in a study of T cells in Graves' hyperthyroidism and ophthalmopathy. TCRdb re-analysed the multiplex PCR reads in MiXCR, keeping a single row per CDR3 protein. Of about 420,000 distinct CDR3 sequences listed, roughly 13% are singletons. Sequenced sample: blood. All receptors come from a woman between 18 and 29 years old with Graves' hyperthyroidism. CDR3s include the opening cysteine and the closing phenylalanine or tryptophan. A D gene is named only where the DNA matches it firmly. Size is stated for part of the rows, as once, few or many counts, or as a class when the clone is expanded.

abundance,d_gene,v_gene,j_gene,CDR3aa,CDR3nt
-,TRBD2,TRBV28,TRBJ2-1,CASRSPSGLGSYNEQFF,TGTGCCAGCAGGTCCCCTAGCGGGCTCGGATCCTACAATGAGCAGTTCTTC
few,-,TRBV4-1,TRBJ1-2,CASSQPDRNYGYTF,TGCGCCAGCAGCCAACCAGACAGGAACTATGGCTACACCTTC
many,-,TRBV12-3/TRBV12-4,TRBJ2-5,CASSLAGARETQYF,TGTGCCAGCAGTTTAGCGGGAGCAAGGGAGACCCAGTACTTC
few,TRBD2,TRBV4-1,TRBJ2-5,CASSWTSGTIQETQYF,TGCGCCAGCAGCTGGACTAGCGGGACGATCCAAGAGACCCAGTACTTC
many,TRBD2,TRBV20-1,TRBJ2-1,CSARVIGLANEQFF,TGCAGTGCTAGAGTCATAGGACTAGCGAATGAGCAGTTCTTC
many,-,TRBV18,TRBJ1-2,CASSQNDPGLSYGYTF,TGTGCCAGCTCACAAAACGACCCGGGGCTATCCTATGGCTACACCTTC
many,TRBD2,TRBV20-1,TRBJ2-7,CSARGSIERETYEQYF,TGCAGTGCTAGAGGAAGTATCGAGCGGGAGACCTACGAGCAGTACTTC
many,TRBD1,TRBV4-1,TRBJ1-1,CASSQVTGTNFPEAFF,TGCGCCAGCAGCCAAGTGACAGGGACGAACTTCCCTGAAGCTTTCTTT
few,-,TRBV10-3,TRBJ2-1,CASSILETYNEQFF,TGTGCCAGCAGTATTTTAGAAACCTACAATGAGCAGTTCTTC
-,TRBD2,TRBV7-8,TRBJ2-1,CASSQRTSQVFF,TGTGCCAGCAGCCAAAGGACTAGCCAGGTGTTCTTC
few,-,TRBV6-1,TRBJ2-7,CASSFGQRAYEQYF,TGTGCCAGCAGTTTCGGACAGAGAGCCTACGAGCAGTACTTC
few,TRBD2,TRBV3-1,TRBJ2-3,CASSQDWLAGRDTQYF,TGTGCCAGCAGCCAAGATTGGCTAGCGGGAAGAGATACGCAGTATTTT
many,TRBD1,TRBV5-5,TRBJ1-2,CASSGQGAEGYTF,TGTGCCAGCAGCGGACAGGGGGCAGAGGGCTACACCTTC
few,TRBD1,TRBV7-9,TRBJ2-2,CASSSYRGRAGELFF,TGTGCCAGCAGCTCCTACAGGGGAAGGGCCGGGGAGCTGTTTTTT
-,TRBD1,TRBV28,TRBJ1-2,CASSLGQGAYGYTF,TGTGCCAGCAGCTTAGGACAGGGGGCTTATGGCTACACCTTC
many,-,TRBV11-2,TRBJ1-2,CASSLTLAGSNYGYTF,TGTGCCAGCAGCTTAACCCTGGCAGGGTCTAACTATGGCTACACCTTC
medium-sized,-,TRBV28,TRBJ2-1,CASSLRGGTEQFF,TGTGCCAGCAGTTTAAGGGGCGGGACAGAGCAGTTCTTC
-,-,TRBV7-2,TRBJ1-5,CASGLNGKSNQPQHF,TGTGCCAGCGGCTTAAATGGAAAAAGCAATCAGCCCCAGCATTTT
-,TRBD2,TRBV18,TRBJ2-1,CASSPQREKNEQFF,TGTGCCAGCTCACCTCAGCGGGAGAAGAATGAGCAGTTCTTC
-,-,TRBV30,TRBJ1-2,CAWSPGVGYTF,TGTGCCTGGAGTCCGGGGGTTGGCTACACCTTC
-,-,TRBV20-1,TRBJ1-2,CSASGEANNYGYTF,TGCAGTGCTAGTGGCGAAGCTAATAACTATGGCTACACCTTC
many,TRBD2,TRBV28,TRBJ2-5,CASGGLAGMAQYF,TGTGCCAGCGGCGGACTAGCGGGAATGGCCCAGTACTTC
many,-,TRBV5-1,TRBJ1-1,CASSLKGYTEAFF,TGCGCCAGCAGCTTGAAAGGATACACTGAAGCTTTCTTT
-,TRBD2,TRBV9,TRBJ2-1,CASSLTSGGIYNEQFF,TGTGCCAGCAGCTTAACTAGCGGGGGGATTTACAATGAGCAGTTCTTC
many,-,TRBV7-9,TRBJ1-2,CASSLSGVHYGYTF,TGTGCCAGCAGCTTATCAGGGGTCCACTATGGCTACACCTTC
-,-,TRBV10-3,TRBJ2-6,CAIMRSGANVLTF,TGTGCCATCATGCGCTCTGGGGCCAACGTCCTGACTTTC
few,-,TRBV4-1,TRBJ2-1,CASSQAPWRTNNEQFF,TGCGCCAGCAGCCAAGCGCCCTGGCGAACGAACAATGAGCAGTTCTTC
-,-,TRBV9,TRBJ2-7,CASSVEAGVPYEQYF,TGTGCCAGCAGCGTAGAAGCTGGGGTGCCCTACGAGCAGTACTTC
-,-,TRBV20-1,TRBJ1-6,CSAHRESSYNSPLHF,TGCAGTGCCCACAGGGAGAGCTCCTATAATTCACCCCTCCACTTT
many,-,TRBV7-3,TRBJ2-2,CASSSEVANTGELFF,TGTGCCAGCAGCTCGGAGGTCGCCAACACCGGGGAGCTGTTTTTT
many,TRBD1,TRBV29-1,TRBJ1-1,CSVEAAGGGYTEAFF,TGCAGCGTTGAAGCAGCAGGGGGCGGATACACTGAAGCTTTCTTT
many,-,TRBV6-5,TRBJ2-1,CASSYGVQIGYNEQFF,TGTGCCAGCAGTTACGGCGTCCAAATCGGGTACAATGAGCAGTTCTTC
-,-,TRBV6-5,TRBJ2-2,CASSYPDLQELFF,TGTGCCAGCAGTTACCCGGACCTCCAGGAGCTGTTTTTT
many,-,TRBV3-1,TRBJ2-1,CASSQDYNEQFF,TGTGCCAGCAGCCAAGATTACAATGAGCAGTTCTTC
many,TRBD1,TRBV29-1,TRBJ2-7,CSVRDRIYEQYF,TGCAGCGTTCGGGACAGGATTTACGAGCAGTACTTC
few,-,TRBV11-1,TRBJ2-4,CASSPGGGLAYNIQYF,TGTGCCAGCAGCCCCGGGGGTGGCCTGGCATATAACATTCAGTACTTC
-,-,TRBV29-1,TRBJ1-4,CSVDDQGGEKLFF,TGCAGCGTTGATGATCAGGGTGGGGAAAAACTGTTTTTT
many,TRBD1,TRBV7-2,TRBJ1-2,CASSTPGGFWGYTF,TGTGCCAGCAGCACCCCAGGGGGCTTTTGGGGCTACACCTTC
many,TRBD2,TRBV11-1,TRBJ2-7,CASSPQLAGQTYEQYF,TGTGCCAGCAGCCCACAACTAGCGGGCCAAACCTACGAGCAGTACTTC
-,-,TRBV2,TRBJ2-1,CASRGFSGELERFF,TGTGCCAGCAGGGGGTTTTCGGGAGAACTTGAGCGGTTCTTC
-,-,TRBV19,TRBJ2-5,CASRGLGAGETQYF,TGTGCCAGTAGGGGTTTAGGGGCTGGGGAGACCCAGTACTTC
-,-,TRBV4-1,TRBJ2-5,CASSQDIGKETLYF,TGCGCCAGCAGCCAAGATATAGGGAAAGAGACCCTGTACTTC
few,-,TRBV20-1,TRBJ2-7,CSGQPLSYEQYF,TGCAGTGGACAGCCCCTCTCCTACGAGCAGTACTTC
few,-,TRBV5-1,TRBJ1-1,CASSSSSRGPNTEAFF,TGCGCCAGCAGCTCCTCTTCGAGGGGACCGAACACTGAAGCTTTCTTT
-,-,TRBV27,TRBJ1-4,CASSLSPGPATNEKLFF,TGTGCCAGCAGTTTATCCCCGGGCCCAGCAACTAATGAAAAACTGTTTTTT
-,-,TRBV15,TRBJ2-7,CATSISRRGRLEGEGRYEQYF,TGTGCCACCAGCATTTCGCGGAGGGGGAGGTTAGAGGGGGAGGGCCGATACGAGCAGTACTTC
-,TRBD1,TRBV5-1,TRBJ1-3,CASSQGQLSGNTIYF,TGCGCCAGCAGCCAGGGACAGCTCTCTGGAAACACCATATATTTT
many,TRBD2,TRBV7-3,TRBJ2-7,CASSSTSGTSGGYEQYF,TGTGCCAGCAGCTCGACGTCCGGGACTAGCGGGGGCTACGAGCAGTACTTC
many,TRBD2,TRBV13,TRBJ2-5,CASSSSGRSQETQYF,TGTGCCAGCAGTTCTAGCGGGAGATCCCAAGAGACCCAGTACTTC
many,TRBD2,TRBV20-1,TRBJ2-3,CSANGREVPSGTFTDTQYF,TGCAGTGCCAACGGACGGGAAGTTCCTAGCGGGACTTTCACAGATACGCAGTATTTT
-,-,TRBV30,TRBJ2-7,CAWSAGVEQYF,TGTGCCTGGAGTGCAGGGGTCGAGCAGTACTTC